This is a list of T cell receptor beta chains from one sample in a study of T cells after yellow fever vaccination. TCRdb ran MiXCR on the 5' RACE reads and lists one entry per CDR3 protein. The sample has about 240,000 distinct CDR3 sequences; roughly 4% are singletons. The sample was PBMCs, taken 15 days after the yellow fever booster vaccination. These receptor sequences come from a man aged 18 to 29 who received the YFV17D yellow fever vaccine. CDR3s include the opening cysteine and the closing phenylalanine or tryptophan. A D gene is named only where the DNA matches it firmly. For some rows the clone size is stated as once, few or many, or as a class when expanded; others skip it.

>TRBD1|many|TRBV24-1|TRBJ1-5
CATSDSGQGGQPQHF
TGTGCCACCAGTGATTCGGGACAGGGAGGTCAGCCCCAGCATTTT
>.|many|TRBV7-2|TRBJ2-2
CASTLVRTGELFF
TGTGCCAGCACCTTAGTCCGCACCGGGGAGCTGTTTTTT
>.|many|TRBV18|TRBJ2-3
CASSPPGGGRFTDTQYF
TGTGCCAGCTCACCACCTGGAGGGGGACGTTTCACAGATACGCAGTATTTT
>.|many|TRBV9|TRBJ1-1
CASRKIGGVNTEAFF
TGTGCCAGCAGGAAAATCGGGGGGGTGAACACTGAAGCTTTCTTT
>.|many|TRBV11-2|TRBJ2-7
CASSLDHDGPREQYF
TGTGCCAGCAGCTTAGATCATGACGGGCCTAGGGAGCAGTACTTC
>.|.|TRBV4-1|TRBJ1-2
CASSQAYAYGYTF
TGCGCCAGCAGCCAAGCCTACGCCTATGGCTACACCTTC
>.|many|TRBV5-1|TRBJ2-5
CASSLRIQGEETQYF
TGCGCCAGCAGCCTGAGGATTCAAGGGGAAGAGACCCAGTACTTC
>TRBD2|few|TRBV12-3/TRBV12-4|TRBJ2-2
CASSLGLPNTGELFF
TGTGCCAGCAGTTTGGGACTACCGAACACCGGGGAGCTGTTTTTT
>.|few|TRBV13|TRBJ2-6
CASSLGFGGLYSGANVLTF
TGTGCCAGCAGCTTAGGGTTCGGCGGCCTCTACTCTGGGGCCAACGTCCTGACTTTC
>.|many|TRBV20-1|TRBJ1-3
CSARPNTQGPVSGNTIYF
TGCAGTGCTAGACCTAACACACAGGGCCCCGTCTCTGGAAACACCATATATTTT
>.|many|TRBV28|TRBJ1-2
CASSLTDANYGYTF
TGTGCCAGCAGTTTGACAGACGCTAACTATGGCTACACCTTC
>.|many|TRBV6-5|TRBJ1-5
CASQQGGNQPQHF
TGTGCCAGCCAGCAGGGAGGCAATCAGCCCCAGCATTTT
>TRBD1|many|TRBV28|TRBJ1-5
CASSPLDRESQPQHF
TGTGCCAGCAGCCCCCTTGACAGGGAAAGTCAGCCCCAGCATTTT
>.|many|TRBV20-1|TRBJ1-2
CSARGPLLTNYGYTF
TGCAGTGCTAGAGGCCCCCTGCTGACTAACTATGGCTACACCTTC
>.|many|TRBV7-9|TRBJ2-3
CASSRGLQSTDTQYF
TGTGCCAGCAGCCGGGGACTCCAAAGCACAGATACGCAGTATTTT
>.|many|TRBV6-5|TRBJ2-4
CASSPVLSPAKNIQYF
TGTGCCAGCAGTCCTGTCTTGAGCCCAGCCAAAAACATTCAGTACTTC
>.|many|TRBV12-3/TRBV12-4|TRBJ2-3
CASSPHPAADTQYF
TGTGCCAGCAGTCCCCACCCCGCGGCAGATACGCAGTATTTT
>TRBD1|many|TRBV7-3|TRBJ1-2
CASSRSSGTEAYGYTF
TGTGCCAGCAGCCGATCTTCCGGGACAGAAGCTTATGGCTACACCTTC
>TRBD1|many|TRBV7-2|TRBJ1-5
CASSLGGQGHQPQHF
TGTGCCAGCAGCTTAGGAGGACAGGGGCATCAGCCCCAGCATTTT
>TRBD2|many|TRBV4-3|TRBJ2-5
CASSHLTSGGGQETQYF
TGCGCCAGCAGCCACTTAACTAGCGGGGGGGGACAAGAGACCCAGTACTTC
>TRBD1|many|TRBV5-1|TRBJ1-4
CASSLNTGAANEKLFF
TGCGCCAGCAGCTTGAATACAGGGGCGGCTAATGAAAAACTGTTTTTT
>TRBD2|many|TRBV5-1|TRBJ2-1
CASSFRLAGDNEQFF
TGCGCCAGCAGCTTTCGACTAGCGGGGGACAATGAGCAGTTCTTC
>.|many|TRBV5-1|TRBJ2-2
CASSFSGQTTTGELFF
TGCGCCAGCAGCTTTAGCGGACAAACCACCACCGGGGAGCTGTTTTTT
>TRBD2|many|TRBV7-3|TRBJ2-5
CASSLSGGGPQETQYF
TGTGCCAGCAGCTTATCCGGGGGGGGCCCCCAAGAGACCCAGTACTTC
>TRBD2|.|TRBV12-3/TRBV12-4|TRBJ2-3
CASTVLADTQYF
TGTGCCAGCACCGTACTAGCGGATACGCAGTATTTT
>TRBD1|few|TRBV5-4|TRBJ2-1
CASRSQGDEQFF
TGTGCCAGCAGATCCCAGGGGGATGAGCAGTTCTTC
>.|many|TRBV4-1|TRBJ2-7
CASSQETYGSQYF
TGCGCCAGCAGCCAGGAAACTTACGGGTCTCAGTACTTC
>.|many|TRBV10-3|TRBJ2-3
CAIAGLAGADTQYF
TGTGCCATCGCCGGGCTAGCCGGGGCAGATACGCAGTATTTT
>.|many|TRBV7-9|TRBJ2-1
CASSQRARTDVNNEQFF
TGTGCCAGCAGCCAACGGGCCCGGACAGACGTTAACAATGAGCAGTTCTTC
>.|many|TRBV5-1|TRBJ2-7
CASSLVGFYEQYF
TGCGCCAGCAGCTTGGTAGGATTTTACGAGCAGTACTTC
>.|many|TRBV2|TRBJ2-5
CASSKEGQETQYF
TGTGCCAGCAGTAAGGAGGGCCAAGAGACCCAGTACTTC
>.|.|TRBV6-2/TRBV6-3|TRBJ2-5
CASKSIDQYF
TGTGCCAGCAAGTCAATAGACCAGTACTTC
>.|few|TRBV11-3|TRBJ2-1
CASSLYAHNEQFF
TGTGCCAGCAGCTTATACGCTCACAATGAGCAGTTCTTC
>TRBD1|many|TRBV11-2|TRBJ1-2
CASSQQDRGRISGYTF
TGTGCCAGCAGCCAGCAGGACAGGGGGCGCATAAGTGGCTACACCTTC
>TRBD2|many|TRBV7-2|TRBJ2-7
CASTRTSGGSYEQYF
TGTGCCAGCACCAGGACTAGCGGGGGGTCCTACGAGCAGTACTTC
>.|many|TRBV15|TRBJ2-4
CATSSGLVNIQYF
TGTGCCACCAGCTCCGGTCTGGTGAACATTCAGTACTTC
>.|many|TRBV3-1|TRBJ1-6
CASSQELRGPLHF
TGTGCCAGCAGCCAAGAGCTGAGGGGGCCCCTCCACTTT
>.|many|TRBV30|TRBJ1-6
CAWSPGLNSPLHF
TGTGCCTGGAGCCCGGGACTAAATTCACCCCTCCACTTT
>.|many|TRBV5-1|TRBJ2-2
CASSLAGYLTGELFF
TGCGCCAGCAGCTTGGCCGGGTATCTGACCGGGGAGCTGTTTTTT
>TRBD2|many|TRBV12-3/TRBV12-4|TRBJ2-1
CASIPFARGILAGDNEQFF
TGTGCCAGCATCCCTTTCGCCCGGGGGATACTAGCGGGGGACAATGAGCAGTTCTTC
>.|many|TRBV3-1|TRBJ2-4
CASSPRENIQYF
TGTGCCAGCAGCCCCAGAGAAAACATTCAGTACTTC
>.|many|TRBV12-3/TRBV12-4|TRBJ2-1
CASIMGNEQFF
TGTGCCAGCATTATGGGGAATGAGCAGTTCTTC
>TRBD1|many|TRBV12-3/TRBV12-4|TRBJ2-1
CASGLIGTVIEFF
TGTGCCAGCGGCCTAATTGGGACAGTCATTGAGTTCTTC
>TRBD2|many|TRBV5-1|TRBJ2-3
CASSLEGTSGGADTQYF
TGCGCCAGCAGCTTGGAGGGGACTAGCGGGGGCGCAGATACGCAGTATTTT
>.|many|TRBV7-9|TRBJ1-5
CASSPTGDRGQPQHF
TGTGCCAGCAGCCCTACCGGGGACCGGGGTCAGCCCCAGCATTTT
>TRBD1|many|TRBV18|TRBJ1-1
CASTPTGGPGAEAFF
TGTGCCAGCACGCCGACAGGGGGGCCGGGGGCTGAAGCTTTCTTT
>TRBD1|.|TRBV2|TRBJ1-1
CASRQGRSGVTEAFF
TGTGCCAGCAGACAGGGGAGATCTGGGGTGACTGAAGCTTTCTTT
>.|many|TRBV7-8|TRBJ2-7
CASSRTGSTYEQYF
TGTGCCAGCAGCAGAACCGGGTCCACCTACGAGCAGTACTTC